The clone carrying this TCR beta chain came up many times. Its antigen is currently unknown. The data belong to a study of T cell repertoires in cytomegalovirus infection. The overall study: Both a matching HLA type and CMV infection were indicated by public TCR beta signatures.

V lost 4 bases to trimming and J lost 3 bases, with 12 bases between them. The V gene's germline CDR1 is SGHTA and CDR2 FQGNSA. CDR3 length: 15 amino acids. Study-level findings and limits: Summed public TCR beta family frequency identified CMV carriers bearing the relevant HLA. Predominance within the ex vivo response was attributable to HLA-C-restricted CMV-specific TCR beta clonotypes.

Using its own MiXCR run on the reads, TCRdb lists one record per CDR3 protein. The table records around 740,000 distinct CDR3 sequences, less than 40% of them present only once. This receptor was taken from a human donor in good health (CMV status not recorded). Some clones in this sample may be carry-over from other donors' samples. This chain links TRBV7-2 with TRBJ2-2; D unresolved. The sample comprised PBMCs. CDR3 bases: TGTGCCAGCAGCTCGATGGACGCATACACCGGGGAGCTGTTTTTT. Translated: CASSSMDAYTGELFF.